This T cell receptor (beta chain) was obtained from a study of cytomegalovirus exposure and HLA in healthy donors. Donors counted as nominally healthy when sampled, yet unrecorded immune exposures were likely. 60 Vbeta and 13 Jbeta primers were used in PCR. Authors' analysis steps: Tens of millions of unique TCR beta chains, roughly 11 million of them shared, were counted by a later analysis. Clones were read by immunoSEQ multiplex PCR, and TCRdb kept only the in-frame ones, dropping some. The V and J calls and clone size are taken from that table; D and trimming were inferred from the DNA. The repertoire consists of about 200,000 clones, with about four fifths occurring once and the leading ten covering 6%. The germline gives CDR1 SGDLS, CDR2 YYNGEE. This CDR3 has 15 residues. V was clipped by 0 bases and J by 0 bases; unmatched bases: 2. To note about this clone: What it binds is unknown.

General study findings and limits: Specificity for CMV antigens was confirmed in vitro for a few of the CMV-associated chains. A link between a missense DCLRE1C variant and TCR beta V- and J-gene trimming emerged from a later analysis.

This receptor was taken from a man aged 35 to 55 in good health and CMV-seropositive. This chain joins TRBV9 and TRBJ2-5, with TRBD1 matching 7 bases. The sequenced sample was PBMCs. This chain's CDR3 is CASSVVGQDQETQYF. CDR3 DNA sequence: TGTGCCAGCAGCGTAGTCGGACAGGACCAAGAGACCCAGTACTTC.